This is a list of T cell receptor beta chains from one sample in a study of shared clonotypes between healthy human individuals. This table comes from immunoSEQ multiplex PCR, and its TCRdb copy is limited to in-frame clones, with some not included. The repertoire holds some 2 million clones, with about 95% as singletons. Material for sequencing was naive CD8+ T cells sorted from blood. All receptors derive from a man aged 18 to 30 in good health. Both conserved end residues are part of each CDR3. D genes are given only for firm matches. The listing skips clone size in some rows; elsewhere it reads once, few, many or a size class.

J gene,V gene,D gene,clone size,CDR3 DNA,CDR3 protein
TRBJ2-1,TRBV5-1,NA,NA,NA,CASSFGPGQGINEQFF
TRBJ1-1,TRBV19,NA,NA,TGTGCCAGTAGTCCCCGAATCGGGTTTGAAGCTTTCTTT,CASSPRIGFEAFF
TRBJ1-1,TRBV5-4,NA,NA,TGTGCCAGCACCTGGGGAGGGCCGAACACTGAAGCTTTCTTT,CASTWGGPNTEAFF
TRBJ2-5,TRBV28,NA,NA,TGTGCCAGCAGTCCTGGGGCGGAGACCCAGTACTTC,CASSPGAETQYF
TRBJ2-5,TRBV12-5,TRBD2,NA,TGTGCTAGTGGTTTTCGCCTAGCGGGAGGGCTTTGGGAGACCCAGTACTTC,CASGFRLAGGLWETQYF
TRBJ1-4,TRBV25-1,NA,NA,TGTGCCAGCAGTGAATGGGCGGGAAGCCCTAATGAAAAACTGTTTTTT,CASSEWAGSPNEKLFF
TRBJ2-5,TRBV6-1,TRBD1,NA,TGTGCCAGCAGTGAAGCTATTTGGGGGACAGATTTGTACCAAGAGACCCAGTACTTC,CASSEAIWGTDLYQETQYF
TRBJ2-2,TRBV2,NA,NA,TGTGCCAGCAGTGAGGGGGTTACCGGGGAGCTGTTTTTT,CASSEGVTGELFF
TRBJ1-1,TRBV7-9,NA,few,TGTGCCAGCAGCTTGGCACAGGGAGTGAACACTGAAGCTTTCTTT,CASSLAQGVNTEAFF
TRBJ1-1,TRBV7-3,NA,NA,TGTGCCAGCAGCTTTAACCGGGAATCTGAAGCTTTCTTT,CASSFNRESEAFF
TRBJ2-7,TRBV11-2,NA,NA,TGTGCCAGCAGCTTAGCCTCCGGCGAGTGGCAGTACTTC,CASSLASGEWQYF
TRBJ2-3,TRBV21-1,NA,NA,TGTGCCAGCAGCATAGGGATGATCAAGACTAGTAGCCCAGATACGCAGTATTTT,CASSIGMIKTSSPDTQYF
TRBJ1-6,TRBV5-4,TRBD1,few,TGTGCCAGCAGCCCGGGACAGGGGCTGAATTCACCCCTCCACTTT,CASSPGQGLNSPLHF
TRBJ2-7,TRBV23-1,TRBD1,NA,TGCGCCAGCAGTCACCGGGACAGGGGGCACGGCGAGCAGTACTTC,CASSHRDRGHGEQYF
TRBJ2-7,TRBV14,NA,NA,TGTGCCAGCAGCCAGGGCAGGGATGAGCAGTACTTC,CASSQGRDEQYF
TRBJ2-4,TRBV19,NA,NA,TGTGCCAGTAGTCCATCGTTACTAGCCAAAAACATTCAGTACTTC,CASSPSLLAKNIQYF